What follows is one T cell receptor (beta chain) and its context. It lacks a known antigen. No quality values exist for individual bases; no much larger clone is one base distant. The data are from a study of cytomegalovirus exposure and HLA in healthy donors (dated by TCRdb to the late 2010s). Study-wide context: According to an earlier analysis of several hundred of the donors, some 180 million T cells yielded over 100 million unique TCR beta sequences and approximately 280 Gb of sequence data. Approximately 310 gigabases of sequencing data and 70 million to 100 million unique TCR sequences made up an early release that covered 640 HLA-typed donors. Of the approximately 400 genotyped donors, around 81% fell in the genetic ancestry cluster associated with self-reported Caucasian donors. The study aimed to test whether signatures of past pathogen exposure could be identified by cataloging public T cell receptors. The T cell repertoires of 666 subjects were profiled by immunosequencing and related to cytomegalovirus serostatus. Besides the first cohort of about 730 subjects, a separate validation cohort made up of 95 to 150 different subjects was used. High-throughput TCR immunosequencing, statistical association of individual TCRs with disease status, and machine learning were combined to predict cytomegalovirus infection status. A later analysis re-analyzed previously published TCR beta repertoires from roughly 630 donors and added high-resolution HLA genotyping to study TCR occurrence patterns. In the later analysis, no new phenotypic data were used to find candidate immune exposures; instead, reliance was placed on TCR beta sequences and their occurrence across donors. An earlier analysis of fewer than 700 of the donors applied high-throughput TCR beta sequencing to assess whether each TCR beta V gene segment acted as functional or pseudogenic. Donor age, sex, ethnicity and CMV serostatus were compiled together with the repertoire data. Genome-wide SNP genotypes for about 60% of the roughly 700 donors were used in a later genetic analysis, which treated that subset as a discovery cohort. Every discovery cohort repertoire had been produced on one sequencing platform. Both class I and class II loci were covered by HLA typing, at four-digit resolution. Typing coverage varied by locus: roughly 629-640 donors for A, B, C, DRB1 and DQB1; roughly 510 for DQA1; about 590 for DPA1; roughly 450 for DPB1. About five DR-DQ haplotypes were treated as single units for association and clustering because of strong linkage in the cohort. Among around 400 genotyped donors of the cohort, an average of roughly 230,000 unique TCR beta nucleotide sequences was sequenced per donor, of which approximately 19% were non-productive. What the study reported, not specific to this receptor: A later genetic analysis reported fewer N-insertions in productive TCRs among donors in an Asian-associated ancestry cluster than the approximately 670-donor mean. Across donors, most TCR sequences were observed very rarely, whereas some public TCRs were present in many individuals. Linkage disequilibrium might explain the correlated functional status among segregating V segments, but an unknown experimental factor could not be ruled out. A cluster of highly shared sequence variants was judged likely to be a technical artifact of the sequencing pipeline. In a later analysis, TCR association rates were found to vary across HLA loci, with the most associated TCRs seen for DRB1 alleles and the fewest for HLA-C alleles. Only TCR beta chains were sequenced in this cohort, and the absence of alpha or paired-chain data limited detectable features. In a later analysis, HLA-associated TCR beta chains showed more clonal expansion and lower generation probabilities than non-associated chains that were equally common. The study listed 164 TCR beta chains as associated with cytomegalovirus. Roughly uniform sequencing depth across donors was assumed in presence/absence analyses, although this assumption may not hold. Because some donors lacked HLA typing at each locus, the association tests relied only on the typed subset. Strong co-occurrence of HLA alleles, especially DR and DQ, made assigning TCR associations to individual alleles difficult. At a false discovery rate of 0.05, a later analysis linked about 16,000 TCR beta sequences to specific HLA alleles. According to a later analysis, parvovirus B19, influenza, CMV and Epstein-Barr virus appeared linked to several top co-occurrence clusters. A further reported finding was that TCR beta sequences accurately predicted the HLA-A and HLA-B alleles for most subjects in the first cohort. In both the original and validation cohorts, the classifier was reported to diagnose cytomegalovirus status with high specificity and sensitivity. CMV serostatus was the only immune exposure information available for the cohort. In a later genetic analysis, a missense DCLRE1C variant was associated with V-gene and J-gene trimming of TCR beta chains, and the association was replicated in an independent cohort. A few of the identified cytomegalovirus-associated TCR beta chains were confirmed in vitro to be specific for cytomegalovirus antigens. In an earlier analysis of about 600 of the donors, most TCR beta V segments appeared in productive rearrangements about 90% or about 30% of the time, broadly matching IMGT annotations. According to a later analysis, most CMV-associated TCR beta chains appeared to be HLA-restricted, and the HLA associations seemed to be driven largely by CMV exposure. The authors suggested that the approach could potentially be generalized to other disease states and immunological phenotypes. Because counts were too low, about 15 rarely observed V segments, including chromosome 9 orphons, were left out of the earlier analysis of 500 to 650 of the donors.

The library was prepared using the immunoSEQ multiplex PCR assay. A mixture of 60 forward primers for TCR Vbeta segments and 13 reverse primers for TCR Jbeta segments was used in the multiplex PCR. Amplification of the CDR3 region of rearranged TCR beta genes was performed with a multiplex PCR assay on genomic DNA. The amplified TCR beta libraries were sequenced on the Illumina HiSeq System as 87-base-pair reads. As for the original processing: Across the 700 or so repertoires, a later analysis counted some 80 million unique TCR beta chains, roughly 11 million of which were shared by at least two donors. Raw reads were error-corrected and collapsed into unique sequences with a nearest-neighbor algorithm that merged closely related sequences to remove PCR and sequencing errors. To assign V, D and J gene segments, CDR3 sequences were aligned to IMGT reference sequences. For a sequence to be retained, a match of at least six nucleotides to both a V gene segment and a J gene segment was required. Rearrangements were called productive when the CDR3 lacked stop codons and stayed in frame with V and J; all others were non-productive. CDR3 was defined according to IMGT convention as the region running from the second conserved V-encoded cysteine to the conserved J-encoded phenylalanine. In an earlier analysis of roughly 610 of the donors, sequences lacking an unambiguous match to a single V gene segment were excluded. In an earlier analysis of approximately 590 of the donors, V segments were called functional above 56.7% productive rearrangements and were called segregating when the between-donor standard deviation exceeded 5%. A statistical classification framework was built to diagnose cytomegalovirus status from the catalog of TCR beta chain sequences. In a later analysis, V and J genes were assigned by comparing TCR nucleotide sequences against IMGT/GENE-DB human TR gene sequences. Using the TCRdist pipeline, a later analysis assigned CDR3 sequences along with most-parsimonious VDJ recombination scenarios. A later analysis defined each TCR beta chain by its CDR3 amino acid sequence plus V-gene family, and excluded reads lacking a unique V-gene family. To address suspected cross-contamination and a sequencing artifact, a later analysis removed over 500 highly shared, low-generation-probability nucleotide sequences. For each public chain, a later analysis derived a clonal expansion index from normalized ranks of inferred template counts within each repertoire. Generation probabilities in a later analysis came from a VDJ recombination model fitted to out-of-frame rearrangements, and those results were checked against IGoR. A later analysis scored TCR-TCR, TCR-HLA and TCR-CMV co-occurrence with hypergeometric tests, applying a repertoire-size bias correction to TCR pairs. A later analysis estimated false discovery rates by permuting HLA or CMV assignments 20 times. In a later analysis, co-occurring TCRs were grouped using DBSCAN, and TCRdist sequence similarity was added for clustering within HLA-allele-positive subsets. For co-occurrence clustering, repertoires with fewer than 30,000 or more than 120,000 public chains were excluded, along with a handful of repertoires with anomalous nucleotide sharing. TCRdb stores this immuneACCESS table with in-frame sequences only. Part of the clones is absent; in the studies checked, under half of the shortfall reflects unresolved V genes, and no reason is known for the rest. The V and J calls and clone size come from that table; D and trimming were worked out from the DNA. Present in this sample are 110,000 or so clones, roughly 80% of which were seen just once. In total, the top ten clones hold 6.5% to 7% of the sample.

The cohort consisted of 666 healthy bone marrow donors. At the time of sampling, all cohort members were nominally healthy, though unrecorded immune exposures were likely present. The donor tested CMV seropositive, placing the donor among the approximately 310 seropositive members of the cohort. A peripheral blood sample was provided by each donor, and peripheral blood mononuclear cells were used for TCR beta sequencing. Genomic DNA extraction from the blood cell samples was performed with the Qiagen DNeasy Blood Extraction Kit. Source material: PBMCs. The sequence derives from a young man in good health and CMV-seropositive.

The sequenced DNA is TGCGGCGGACTCAAGACCTACGAGCAGTACTTC. Translated, it reads CGGLKTYEQYF. The rearrangement combines TRBV20-1 with TRBJ2-7; the best D guess is TRBD2, with 5 bases matching. The CDR3 measures 11 amino acids from cysteine to phenylalanine. Only the CDR3 DNA is retained, 33 bases long and in frame from the first base. Taken from the germline V gene (reference sequence), the CDR1 and CDR2 loops are DFQATT and SNEGSKA.